These T cell receptor beta chains were read from a single sample in a study of blood T cells in healthy people across ages. TCRdb analysed the 5' RACE reads with MiXCR anew, one entry per CDR3 protein. The sample holds around 710,000 distinct CDR3 sequences, 35% to 45% seen once. What was sequenced was blood. These receptors were obtained from a woman aged 55-70 years in good health. The CDR3 runs from the conserved cysteine through the conserved F or W. The D gene is left open where the match is weak. Clone sizes are given selectively: once, few, many, or a class where the clone is expanded.

v_call	j_call	clone_size	d_call	cdr3_nt	cdr3_aa
TRBV6-1	TRBJ1-1	-	-	TGTGCCAGCAGGGTTTATTCGGAGAACACTGAAGCTTTCTTT	CASRVYSENTEAFF
TRBV7-8	TRBJ2-4	few	TRBD1	TGTGCCAGCAGCCCGACCCCGGACAGGGCGAAGTGGCAGTACTTC	CASSPTPDRAKWQYF
TRBV3-1	TRBJ2-7	few	TRBD2	TGTGCCAGCAGCCAGCGGGAGAACGAGCAGTACTTC	CASSQRENEQYF
TRBV7-2	TRBJ1-3	-	-	TGTGCCAGCAGCTTAGACAGGGAATCGGCTGGAAACACCATATATTTT	CASSLDRESAGNTIYF
TRBV5-4	TRBJ2-1	many	-	TGTGCCAGCAGCTTAGGATGGGCGGATTACAATGAGCAGTTCTTC	CASSLGWADYNEQFF
TRBV20-1	TRBJ2-7	many	-	TGCAGTGCTAGGGAACAGGGCCGTTCTTATTCCTACGAGCAGTACTTC	CSAREQGRSYSYEQYF
TRBV28	TRBJ2-1	-	TRBD1	TGTGCCAGCAGGGATAGGACAGGGAACACCTACGAGCAGTTCTTC	CASRDRTGNTYEQFF
TRBV20-1	TRBJ2-7	few	-	TGCAGTGCTAATTTCAACTCCTACGAGCAGTACTTC	CSANFNSYEQYF
TRBV20-1	TRBJ2-7	-	TRBD1	TGCAGTGCTAGAGATGGTGGGACAGGGGTGGGGGAGCAGTACTTC	CSARDGGTGVGEQYF
TRBV10-3	TRBJ2-4	many	TRBD1	TGTGCCATCAGCGCGGACAGGGGCGCTACCAAAAACATTCAGTACTTC	CAISADRGATKNIQYF
TRBV29-1	TRBJ1-2	-	TRBD1	TGCAGCGTTGATTATGTCGGACAGGTTAACTATGGCTACACCTTC	CSVDYVGQVNYGYTF
TRBV28	TRBJ2-3	-	-	TGTGCCAGCAGCCCCCCGAGGGGGTTGGGGACGGATACGCAGTATTTT	CASSPPRGLGTDTQYF
TRBV12-3/TRBV12-4	TRBJ2-1	-	-	TGTGCCAGCAGTCCGTACGGCTGGAACTACAATGAGCAGTTCTTC	CASSPYGWNYNEQFF
TRBV30	TRBJ2-1	-	-	TGTGCCTGGAGTTTCGGACAGACCAACTCCTACAATGAGCAGTTCTTC	CAWSFGQTNSYNEQFF
TRBV12-5	TRBJ2-7	many	-	TGTGCTAGTGGCCTAGGGCAGTCCTACGAGCAGTACTTC	CASGLGQSYEQYF
TRBV4-2	TRBJ2-4	-	-	TGTGCCAGCAGCCTAAACAGGGACGGAAACATTCAGTACTTC	CASSLNRDGNIQYF
TRBV3-1	TRBJ1-3	-	-	TGTGCCAGCAGCCAAGTGTTGGGACCTGGAAACACCATATATTTT	CASSQVLGPGNTIYF
TRBV28	TRBJ1-2	-	TRBD1	TGTGCCAGCAGTCGCCCCGACAGGGTTGACGGCTACACCTTC	CASSRPDRVDGYTF
TRBV29-1	TRBJ1-2	many	-	TGCAGCGTTTTTTTGGGGGGTGACACCTTC	CSVFLGGDTF
TRBV6-1	TRBJ2-7	-	-	TGTGCCAGCAGTGGGGCCTACGGGCAGCACTACGAGCAGTACTTC	CASSGAYGQHYEQYF
TRBV20-1	TRBJ1-1	-	-	TGCAGTGCTAGAGTCCCTGAAGCTTTCTTT	CSARVPEAFF
TRBV12-3/TRBV12-4	TRBJ2-5	many	TRBD1	TGTGCCAGCACTACAGGGGGTGGAGAGACCCAGTACTTC	CASTTGGGETQYF
TRBV3-1	TRBJ2-1	many	-	TGTGCCAGCAGCCAAGATGCCCCAGCGGGTGTGGAGTTCTTC	CASSQDAPAGVEFF
TRBV5-1	TRBJ2-2	few	TRBD2	TGCGCCAGCAGGAAACTAGCGGGCGCGAACACCGGGGAGCTGTTTTTT	CASRKLAGANTGELFF
TRBV28	TRBJ1-5	-	-	TGTGCCAGCAGTTTATGGGGAGATAGCAATCAGCCCCAGCATTTT	CASSLWGDSNQPQHF
TRBV5-1	TRBJ1-5	few	-	TGCGCCAGCAGCCTAACAGGGTCGGGCAATCAGCCCCAGCATTTT	CASSLTGSGNQPQHF
TRBV15	TRBJ1-2	-	TRBD1	TGTGCCACCAGCAGAGATATGGCAGGGGGCTATGGCTACACCTTC	CATSRDMAGGYGYTF
TRBV7-2	TRBJ2-3	-	TRBD2	TGTGCCAGCAGCTTGTTTCTAGCGGGGAAAGATACGCAGTATTTT	CASSLFLAGKDTQYF
TRBV12-3/TRBV12-4	TRBJ1-4	-	-	TGTGCCAGCAGTTACGGGGGTAATGAAAAACTGTTTTTT	CASSYGGNEKLFF
TRBV6-5	TRBJ1-1	-	-	TGTGCCAGCAGTTACTCGGCAGGGACGAACACTGAAGCTTTCTTT	CASSYSAGTNTEAFF
TRBV10-2	TRBJ2-3	few	-	TGCGCCAGCACAGGGGGGAGCTCAGATACGCAGTATTTT	CASTGGSSDTQYF
TRBV7-2	TRBJ2-3	many	-	TGTGCCAGCGAAGATCGGGGTTCTCGCACAGATACGCAGTATTTT	CASEDRGSRTDTQYF
TRBV18	TRBJ2-7	-	-	TGTGCCAGCTCACCCGGCCTTACCGAGCAGTACTTC	CASSPGLTEQYF
TRBV7-3	TRBJ2-2	-	-	TGTGCCAGCAGGAACCCAGGGAACACCGGGGAGCTGTTTTTT	CASRNPGNTGELFF